This T cell receptor (beta chain) was sequenced for a study of cytomegalovirus exposure and HLA in healthy donors. The PCR employed 60 Vbeta primers together with 13 Jbeta primers. Method: immunoSEQ multiplex PCR; TCRdb's copy keeps in-frame clones and lacks some. The table has roughly 120,000 clones, less than 70% seen once. A note on this clone: Antigen specificity is unknown.

V was pared by 4 bases and J by 0 bases, with 13 bases between. The length of the CDR3 is 15 residues. In germline, CDR1 is SGHNT, CDR2 YYREEE (reference sequence). Despite likely unrecorded immune exposures, the donors were nominally healthy at the time of sampling. Regarding the study as a whole: Previously analyzed data showed that most TCR beta V segments were productive at a frequency of about 87% or about 30%. Later analysis showed most CMV-associated TCR beta chains appearing HLA-restricted. Altogether, 160 or so TCR beta chains were recorded as cytomegalovirus-associated.

The sequenced sample was PBMCs. The V gene is TRBV5-4, the J gene TRBJ1-2; weak D call: TRBD1 (5 bases). The sequence came from a woman younger than 45 in good health and CMV-seronegative. CDR3 bases: TGTGCCAGCAGCCCGACAGAATACACTAACTATGGCTACACCTTC. Translating it yields CASSPTEYTNYGYTF.